The sample holds one count of the clone carrying this TCR beta chain. The antigen remains undetermined. This sample is part of a study of cytomegalovirus exposure and HLA in healthy donors. Only in-frame clones appear in the TCRdb table, and some are missing; sequencing was by immunoSEQ multiplex PCR. The sample contains 210,000 or so clones, around nine tenths of which appear only once. V was clipped by 9 bases and J by 4 bases; unmatched bases: 9. This CDR3 contains 14 residues. CDR1 and CDR2 from the germline V gene are MNHEY and SVGAGI. Study-wide results and caveats: In vitro experiments confirmed that a few CMV-associated chains were specific for CMV antigens.

The TCR sequence derives from a woman between 18 and 29 years old in good health and CMV-seronegative. V and J are TRBV6-5 and TRBJ2-5, with TRBD2 matching over 9 bases. The source material was PBMCs. This CDR3 is CASRFSGRGETQYF. DNA of the CDR3: TGTGCCAGTCGCTTTAGCGGGAGAGGAGAGACCCAGTACTTC.